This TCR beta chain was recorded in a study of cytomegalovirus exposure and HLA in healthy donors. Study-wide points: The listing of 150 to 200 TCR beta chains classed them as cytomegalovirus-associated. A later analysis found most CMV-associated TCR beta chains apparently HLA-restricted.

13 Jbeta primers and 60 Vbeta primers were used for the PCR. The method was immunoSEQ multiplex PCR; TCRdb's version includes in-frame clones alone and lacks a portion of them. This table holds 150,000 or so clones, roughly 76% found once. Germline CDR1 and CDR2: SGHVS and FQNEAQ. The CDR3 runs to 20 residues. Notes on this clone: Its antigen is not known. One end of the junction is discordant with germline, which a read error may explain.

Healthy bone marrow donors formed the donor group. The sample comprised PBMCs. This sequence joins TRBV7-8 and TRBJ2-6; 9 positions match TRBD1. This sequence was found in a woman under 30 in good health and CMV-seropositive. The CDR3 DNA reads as TGTGCCAGCAGCTTAGGGGGGACAGGGACACTACCATCTGGGGCCAACGGCCTGACTTTC. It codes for CASSLGGTGTLPSGANGLTF. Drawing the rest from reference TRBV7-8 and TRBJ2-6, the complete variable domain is GAGVSQSPRYKVAKRGQDVALRCDPISGHVSLFWYQQALGQGPEFLTYFQNEAQLDKSGLPSDRFFAERPEGSVSTLKIQRTQQEDSAVYLCASSLGGTGTLPSGANGLTFGAGSRLTVL.